Shown below are 12 T cell receptor beta chains from a single sample sequenced in a study of blood T cell repertoires in COVID-19. Profiled with immunoSEQ multiplex PCR; TCRdb holds only in-frame clones, not every one. The data contain under 90,000 clones, roughly 80% of them seen just once; the ten biggest clones take up about 15%. Sample: peripheral blood. These receptors all come from a woman aged 80 or over with active or convalescent COVID-19.

The V gene is TRBV5-5, the J gene TRBJ1-4; D gene unclear. Trimming removed 1 base from V and 5 bases from J, with 12 bases in between. Germline CDR1 SGHKS, CDR2 YYEKEE (reference sequence). CDR3 length: 15 residues. CDR3 nucleotides: TGTGCCAGCAGCTTGTTGGGCAGCCAAAATGAAAAACTGTTTTTT. Amino acids: CASSLLGSQNEKLFF. Full variable domain (rest looked up from reference TRBV5-5 and TRBJ1-4): DAGVTQSPTHLIKTRGQQVTLRCSPISGHKSVSWYQQVLGQGPQFIFQYYEKEERGRGNFPDRFSARQFPNYSSELNVNALLLGDSALYLCASSLLGSQNEKLFFGSGTQLSVL.

The chain recombines TRBV5-1 with TRBJ2-2, with TRBD1 matching 7 bases. This CDR3 has 15 amino acids. Germline V gene lookup returns CDR1 SGHRS and CDR2 YFSETQ. V was clipped by 0 bases and J by 3 bases; unmatched bases: 2. In nucleotides, the CDR3 is TGCGCCAGCAGCTTGGGACAGGGTTACACCGGGGAGCTGTTTTTT. As protein: CASSLGQGYTGELFF. Filled out from reference TRBV5-1 and TRBJ2-2, the complete variable domain reads KAGVTQTPRYLIKTRGQQVTLSCSPISGHRSVSWYQQTPGQGLQFLFEYFSETQRNKGNFPGRFSGRQFSNSRSEMNVSTLELGDSALYLCASSLGQGYTGELFFGEGSRLTVL.

This chain joins TRBV30 and TRBJ1-2, with D possibly being TRBD1 (6 bases). V gave up 0 bases and J gave up 6 bases, with 20 bases separating them. The CDR3 runs to 16 residues. Germline values: CDR1 GTSNPN, CDR2 SVGIG (reference sequence). CDR3 DNA sequence: TGTGCCTGGAGTGTCTCACAGGGCCGAGGGTGGGATGGCTACACCTTC. It specifies CAWSVSQGRGWDGYTF.

The chain carries TRBV11-2 and TRBJ1-2; TRBD1 matches 8 bases. This CDR3 comprises 14 residues. Trimming removed 2 bases from V and 7 bases from J; junction bases left unmatched: 6. In germline, CDR1 is SGHAT, CDR2 FQNNGV. The CDR3 DNA follows: TGTGCCAGCAGCTTAAATGGACAGGGAGCTGGCTACACCTTC. Its protein product is CASSLNGQGAGYTF.

This clone was detected a few times. The chain joins TRBV6-2 or TRBV6-3 to TRBJ2-5; D perhaps matches TRBD2 (6 bases). V was cut by 6 bases and J by 7 bases, with 21 bases left in between. Germline lookup yields CDR1 MNHEY and CDR2 SVGEGT. This CDR3 region has 15 residues. The CDR3 bases are TGTGCCAGCAGCTCCCAGGGACTTGGGGGAGGGACCCAGTACTTC. Translating gives CASSSQGLGGGTQYF.

The chain joins TRBV9 to TRBJ2-7; D gene uncertain. Trimming removed 2 bases from V and 0 bases from J, with 9 bases in between. The germline V gene encodes CDR1 SGDLS and CDR2 YYNGEE. The CDR3 contains 14 residues. This CDR3 reads CASSVGFSSYEQYF. The CDR3 DNA reads as TGTGCCAGCAGCGTGGGCTTTAGCTCCTACGAGCAGTACTTC.

This chain uses TRBV15 with TRBJ1-4; 8 bases map to TRBD1. This CDR3 has 17 residues. J lost 6 bases, V lost 0 bases, and 9 bases had no gene match. The V gene's germline CDR1 is LNHNV and CDR2 YYDKDF (reference sequence). CDR3 in DNA: TGTGCCACCAGCAGAGAGTCCGGACAGGGTGGAGATGAAAAACTGTTTTTT. Translated, it gives CATSRESGQGGDEKLFF.

The chain couples TRBV20-1 to TRBJ2-7; no reliable D call. CDR3 length: 11 residues. Trimming took 0 bases from V and 6 from J, leaving 6 bases between them. Germline V gene sequence: CDR1 DFQATT, CDR2 SNEGSKA (reference sequence). The CDR3 sequence is CSARDLPEQYF. CDR3 DNA: TGCAGTGCTAGAGACCTCCCCGAGCAGTACTTC.

Details on this clone: Other nucleotide sequences in the sample specify the same CDR3. The rearrangement links TRBV3-1 (or the pseudogene TRBV3-2) to TRBJ2-3; 8 bases are shared with TRBD1. The V segment lost 4 bases and the J segment 6 bases; nucleotides outside the gene matches: 6. This CDR3 comprises 14 residues. Germline lookup yields CDR1 LGHDT and CDR2 YNNKEL (reference sequence). CDR3 sequence: CASSPGTGLDTQYF. The CDR3 bases are TGTGCCAGCAGCCCAGGGACAGGTTTGGATACGCAGTATTTT.

This chain uses TRBV9 with TRBJ2-5; D possibly corresponds to TRBD1 (6 bases). The CDR3 extends over 15 amino acids. Looked up from germline, CDR1 is SGDLS and CDR2 is YYNGEE. The germline V and J ends were trimmed by 4 bases and 2 bases, with 15 bases remaining between them. The CDR3 is CASSLSPTGQETQYF. As DNA, the CDR3 is TGTGCCAGCAGCTTGTCCCCGACAGGACAAGAGACCCAGTACTTC.

This clone was counted a single time. The rearrangement links TRBV10-3 to TRBJ1-2, with 7 bases lining up with TRBD1. This CDR3 contains 15 residues. Germline CDR1 is ENHRY and CDR2 is SYGVKD. The ends lost 6 bases at V and 1 base at J; junction bases unmatched: 8. DNA of the CDR3: TGTGCCATCAGAGGCAGGGGGAAAGATAACTATGGCTACACCTTC. This translates into CAIRGRGKDNYGYTF.

V gene TRBV4-3 combines with J gene TRBJ1-4; TRBD1 aligns across 11 bases. With 0 bases clipped from V and 7 bases from J, the junction kept 13 bases outside the gene matches. The CDR3 sequence is 19 residues long. Germline V gives CDR1 LGHNA, CDR2 YSLEER. The DNA of the CDR3 is TGCGCCAGCAGCCAAGATCTTGTTCAGGGACAGGGGGTCGGTGAAAAACTGTTTTTT. This codes for CASSQDLVQGQGVGEKLFF.